This T cell receptor (beta chain) was sequenced in a study of T cells in localized non-small cell lung cancer. Findings of the study overall: Heterogeneity is still possible, as just one tumor region was sequenced. Tumor showed lower T cell clonality than uninvolved adjacent lung, where it was highest. In the blood, greater T cell density corresponded to longer overall survival. When the top 100 tumor clones were examined, a median approximately 59 of them also appeared in the adjacent lung, which was paired and uninvolved.

A remark on this clone: The antigen is undetermined.

Only in-frame clones appear in the TCRdb table, and some are missing; sequencing was by immunoSEQ multiplex PCR. The sample lists around 6,400 clones, approximately 22% seen once, with 7.5% to 10% in the top ten. V lost 0 bases and J 1 base, leaving 10 bases between the germline ends. There are 15 residues in the CDR3. The germline V gene has CDR1 SGHRS and CDR2 YFSETQ. Sample: lung tumor tissue, taken before any cancer treatment. The clonotype originates from a female donor older than 55 with stage I lung adenocarcinoma. This rearrangement joins TRBV5-1 to TRBJ1-1; D gene unclear. The CDR3 DNA follows: TGCGCCAGCAGCTTGGACGGCAGGAAGAACACTGAAGCTTTCTTT. This translates into CASSLDGRKNTEAFF. Drawing the rest from reference TRBV5-1 and TRBJ1-1, the complete variable domain is KAGVTQTPRYLIKTRGQQVTLSCSPISGHRSVSWYQQTPGQGLQFLFEYFSETQRNKGNFPGRFSGRQFSNSRSEMNVSTLELGDSALYLCASSLDGRKNTEAFFGQGTRLTVV.